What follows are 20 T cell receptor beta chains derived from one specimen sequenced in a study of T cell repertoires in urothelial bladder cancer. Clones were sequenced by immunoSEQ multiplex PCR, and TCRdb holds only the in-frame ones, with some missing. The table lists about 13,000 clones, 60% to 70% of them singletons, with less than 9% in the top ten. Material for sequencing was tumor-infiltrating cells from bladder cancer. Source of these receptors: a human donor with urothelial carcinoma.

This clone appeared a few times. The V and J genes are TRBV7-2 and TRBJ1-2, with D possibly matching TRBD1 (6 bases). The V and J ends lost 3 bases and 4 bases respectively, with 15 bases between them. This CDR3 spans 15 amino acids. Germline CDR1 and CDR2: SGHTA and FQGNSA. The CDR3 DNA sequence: TGTGCCAGCAGCTTCCCTCGGACAGACCTCTATGGCTACACCTTC. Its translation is CASSFPRTDLYGYTF.

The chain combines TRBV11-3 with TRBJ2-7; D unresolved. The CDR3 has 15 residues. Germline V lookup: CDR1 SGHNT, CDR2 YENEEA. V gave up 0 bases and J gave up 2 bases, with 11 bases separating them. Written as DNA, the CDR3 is TGTGCCAGCAGCTTAGAGTCGGGTCCTACCTACGAGCAGTACTTC. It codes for CASSLESGPTYEQYF.

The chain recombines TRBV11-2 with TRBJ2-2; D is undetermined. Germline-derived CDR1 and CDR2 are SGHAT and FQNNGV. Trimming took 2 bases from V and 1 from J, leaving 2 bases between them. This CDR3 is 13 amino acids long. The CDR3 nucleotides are TGTGCCAGCAGCTTACAGAACACCGGGGAGCTGTTTTTT. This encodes CASSLQNTGELFF.

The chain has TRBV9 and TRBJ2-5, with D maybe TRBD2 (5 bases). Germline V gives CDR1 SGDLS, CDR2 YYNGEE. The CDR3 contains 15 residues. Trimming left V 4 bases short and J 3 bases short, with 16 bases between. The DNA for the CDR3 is TGTGCCAGCAGCCCTCCCTCCTTAGCGAAAGAGACCCAGTACTTC. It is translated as CASSPPSLAKETQYF.

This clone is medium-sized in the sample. The CDR3 coding sequence is TGTGCCAGCAGCGTAGTAGCGAACACCGGGGAGCTGTTTTTT. Its translation is CASSVVANTGELFF. The chain uses TRBV9 and TRBJ2-2; D gene unclear. CDR1 SGDLS and CDR2 YYNGEE come from the germline V gene. This CDR3 comprises 14 residues. V dropped 0 bases and J dropped 0 bases, with 3 bases sitting between them.

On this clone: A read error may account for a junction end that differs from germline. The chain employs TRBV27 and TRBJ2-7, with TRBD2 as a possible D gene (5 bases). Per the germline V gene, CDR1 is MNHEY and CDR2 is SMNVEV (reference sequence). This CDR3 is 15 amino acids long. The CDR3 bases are TGTGCCCGCAGTTTTAGGGCTAGCTTTGGGTACGAGCAGTACTTC. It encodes CARSFRASFGYEQYF.

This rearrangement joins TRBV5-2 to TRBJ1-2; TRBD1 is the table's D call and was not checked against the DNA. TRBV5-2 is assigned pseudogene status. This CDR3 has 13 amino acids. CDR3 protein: CASSERQGAGYTF. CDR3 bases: TGTGCCAGCAGCGAACGACAGGGGGCCGGCTACACCTTC.

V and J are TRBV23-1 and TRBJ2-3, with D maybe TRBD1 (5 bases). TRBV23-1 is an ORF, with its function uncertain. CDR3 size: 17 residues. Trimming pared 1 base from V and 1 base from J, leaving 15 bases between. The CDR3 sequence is CASSQLNAGKGTDTQYF. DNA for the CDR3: TGCGCCAGCAGTCAATTAAACGCAGGGAAAGGCACAGATACGCAGTATTTT.

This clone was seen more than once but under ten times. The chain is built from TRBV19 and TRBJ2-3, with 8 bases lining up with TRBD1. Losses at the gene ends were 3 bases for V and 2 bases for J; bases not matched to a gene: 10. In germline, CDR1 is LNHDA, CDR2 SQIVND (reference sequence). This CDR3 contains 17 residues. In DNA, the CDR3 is TGTGCCAGTAGTATTCGACAGGGGAGAAGGACCACAGATACGCAGTATTTT. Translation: CASSIRQGRRTTDTQYF.

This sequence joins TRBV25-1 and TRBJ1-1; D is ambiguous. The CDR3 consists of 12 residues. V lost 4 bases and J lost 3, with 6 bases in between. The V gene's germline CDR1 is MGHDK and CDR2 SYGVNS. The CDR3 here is CASSGVHTEAFF. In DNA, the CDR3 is TGTGCCAGCAGTGGAGTTCACACTGAAGCTTTCTTT.

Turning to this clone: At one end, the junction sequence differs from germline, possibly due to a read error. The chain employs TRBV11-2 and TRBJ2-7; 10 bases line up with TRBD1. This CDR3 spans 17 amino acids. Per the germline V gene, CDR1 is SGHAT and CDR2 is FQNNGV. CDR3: CAGSLGGGTGESYEQYF. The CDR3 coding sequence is TGTGCCGGCAGCTTAGGAGGCGGGACAGGGGAGTCCTACGAGCAGTACTTC.

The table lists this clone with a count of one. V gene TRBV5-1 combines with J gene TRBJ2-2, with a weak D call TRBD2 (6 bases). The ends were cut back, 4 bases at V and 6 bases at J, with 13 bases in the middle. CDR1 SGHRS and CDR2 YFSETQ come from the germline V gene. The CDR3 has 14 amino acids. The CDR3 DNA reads TGCGCCAGCAGCGAACCGTGGGGGGCCGGGGAGCTGTTTTTT. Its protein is CASSEPWGAGELFF.

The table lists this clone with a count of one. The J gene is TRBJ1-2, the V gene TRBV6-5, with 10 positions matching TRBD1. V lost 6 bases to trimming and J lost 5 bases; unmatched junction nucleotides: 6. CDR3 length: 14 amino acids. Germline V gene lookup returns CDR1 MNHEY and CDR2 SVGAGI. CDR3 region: CASRSGQGEYGYTF. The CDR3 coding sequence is TGTGCCAGCAGAAGTGGACAGGGGGAGTATGGCTACACCTTC.

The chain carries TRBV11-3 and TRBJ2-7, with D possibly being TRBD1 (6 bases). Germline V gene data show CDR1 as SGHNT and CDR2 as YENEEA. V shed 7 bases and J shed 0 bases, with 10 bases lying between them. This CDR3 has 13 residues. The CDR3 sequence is CASKGHLSYEQYF. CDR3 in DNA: TGTGCCAGCAAGGGACATCTCTCCTACGAGCAGTACTTC.

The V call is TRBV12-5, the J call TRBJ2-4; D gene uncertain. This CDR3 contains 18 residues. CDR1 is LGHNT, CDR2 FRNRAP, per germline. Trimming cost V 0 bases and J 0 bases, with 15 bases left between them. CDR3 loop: CASGLVVVEKLAKNIQYF. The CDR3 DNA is TGTGCTAGTGGTTTGGTAGTTGTAGAGAAACTAGCCAAAAACATTCAGTACTTC.

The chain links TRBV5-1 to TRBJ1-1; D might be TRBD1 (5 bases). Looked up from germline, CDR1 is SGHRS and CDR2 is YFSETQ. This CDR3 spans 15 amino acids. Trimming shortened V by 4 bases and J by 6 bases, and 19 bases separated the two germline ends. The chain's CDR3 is CASSPSYQGRSEAFF. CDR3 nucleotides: TGCGCCAGCAGCCCCTCCTACCAGGGTCGATCTGAAGCTTTCTTT.

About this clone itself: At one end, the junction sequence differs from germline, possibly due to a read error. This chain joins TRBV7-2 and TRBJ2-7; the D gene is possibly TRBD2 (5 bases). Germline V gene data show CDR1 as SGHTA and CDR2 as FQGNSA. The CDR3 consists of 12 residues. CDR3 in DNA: TGTGCCAGCAGCTTAGTGTGGGAGCCCGTTTTCTTC. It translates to CASSLVWEPVFF.

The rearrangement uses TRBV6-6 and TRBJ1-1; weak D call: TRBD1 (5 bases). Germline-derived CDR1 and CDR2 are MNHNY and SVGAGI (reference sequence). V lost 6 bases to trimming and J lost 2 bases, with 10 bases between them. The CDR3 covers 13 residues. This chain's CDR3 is CASRSQGNTEAFF. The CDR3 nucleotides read TGTGCCAGCAGATCCCAGGGAAACACTGAAGCTTTCTTT.

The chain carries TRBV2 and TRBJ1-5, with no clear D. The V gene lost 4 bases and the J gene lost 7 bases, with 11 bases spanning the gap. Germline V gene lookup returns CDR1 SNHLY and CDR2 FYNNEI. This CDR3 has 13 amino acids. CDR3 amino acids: CASSVDNLQPQHF. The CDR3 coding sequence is TGTGCCAGCAGTGTCGACAATCTACAGCCCCAGCATTTT. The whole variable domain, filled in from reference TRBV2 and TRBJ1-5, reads EPEVTQTPSHQVTQMGQEVILRCVPISNHLYFYWYRQILGQKVEFLVSFYNNEISEKSEIFDDQFSVERPDGSNFTLKIRSTKLEDSAMYFCASSVDNLQPQHFGDGTRLSIL.

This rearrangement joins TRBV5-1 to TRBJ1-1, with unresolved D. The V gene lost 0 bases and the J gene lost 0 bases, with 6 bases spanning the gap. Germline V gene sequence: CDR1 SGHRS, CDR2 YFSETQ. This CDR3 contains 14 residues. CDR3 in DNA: TGCGCCAGCAGCTTGGGAAACATGAACACTGAAGCTTTCTTT. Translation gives CASSLGNMNTEAFF.